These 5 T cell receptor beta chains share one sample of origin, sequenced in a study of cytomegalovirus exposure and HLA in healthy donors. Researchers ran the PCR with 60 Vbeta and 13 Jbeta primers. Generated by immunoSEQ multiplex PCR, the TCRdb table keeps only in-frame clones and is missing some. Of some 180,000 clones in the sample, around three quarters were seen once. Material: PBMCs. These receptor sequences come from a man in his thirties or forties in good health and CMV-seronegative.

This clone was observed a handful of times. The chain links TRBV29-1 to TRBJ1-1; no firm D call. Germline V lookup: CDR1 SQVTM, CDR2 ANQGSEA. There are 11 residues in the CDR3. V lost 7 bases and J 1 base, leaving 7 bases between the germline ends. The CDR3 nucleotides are TGCAGCGGAGGATCGAACACTGAAGCTTTCTTT. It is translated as CSGGSNTEAFF.

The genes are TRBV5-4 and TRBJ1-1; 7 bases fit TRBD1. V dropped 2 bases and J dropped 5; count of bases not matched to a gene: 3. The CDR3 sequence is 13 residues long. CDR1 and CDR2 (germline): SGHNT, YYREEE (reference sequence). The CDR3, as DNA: TGTGCCAGCAGCTTTAAACAGGGGACTGAAGCTTTCTTT. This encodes CASSFKQGTEAFF.

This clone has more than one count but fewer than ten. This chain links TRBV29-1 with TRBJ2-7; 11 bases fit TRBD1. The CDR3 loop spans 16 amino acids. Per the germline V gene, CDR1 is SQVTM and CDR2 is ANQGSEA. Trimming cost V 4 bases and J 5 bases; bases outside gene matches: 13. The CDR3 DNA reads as TGCAGCGTTGGGGGAAATATGGACAGGGGGCTCAACGAGCAGTACTTC. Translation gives CSVGGNMDRGLNEQYF.

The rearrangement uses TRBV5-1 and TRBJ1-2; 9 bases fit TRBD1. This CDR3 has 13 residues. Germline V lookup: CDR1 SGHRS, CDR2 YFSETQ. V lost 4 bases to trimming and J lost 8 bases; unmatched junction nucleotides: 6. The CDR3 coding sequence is TGCGCCAGCAGCATAGGACAGGGGATCGGCTACACCTTC. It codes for CASSIGQGIGYTF.

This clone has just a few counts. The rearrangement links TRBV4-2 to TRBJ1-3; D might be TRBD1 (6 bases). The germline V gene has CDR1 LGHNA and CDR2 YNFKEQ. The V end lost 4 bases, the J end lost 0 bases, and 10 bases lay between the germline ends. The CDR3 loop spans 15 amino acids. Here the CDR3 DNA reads TGTGCCAGCAGCCCTACACAGGGCTCTGGAAACACCATATATTTT. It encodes CASSPTQGSGNTIYF.